The source of this T cell receptor (beta chain) is a study of T-cell reconstitution after alpha-beta-depleted transplantation in children (dated by TCRdb to 2016 to 2018). Background on the whole study: T-cell immune reconstitution after TCRalphabeta/CD19-depleted allogeneic hematopoietic cell transplantation in children was quantitatively tracked in the study by means of TCR repertoire profiling.

Concerning this clonotype itself: Which antigen it targets is not known. Base qualities are not provided; no much larger clone lies one nucleotide away.

Results the study describes overall, beyond this receptor: Over subsequent months, a decline in hyperexpanded clone frequencies was noted, and after one year, T-cell counts and TCRbeta diversity were mostly ascribed to newly produced T cells. The apparently early alphabetaT-cell count recovery about two months after transplant was reportedly dependent on only several hundred rapidly expanded clones derived from non-depleted graft cells. In some patients, the high TCRbeta diversity seen at day 60 was put down to recipient T cells and intrathymic progenitors that had survived conditioning.

From cysteine to phenylalanine, the CDR3 is 17 amino acids long. The DNA shown is the 51-base CDR3, in frame from base 1. The junction shows trimming of 5 bases on V and 4 bases on J, plus 23 bases between the germline ends. CDR1 and CDR2, per the germline V gene, are MDHEN and SYDVKM. The library was prepared using PCR. TCRdb names Illumina HiSeq 2500 as the instrument used. To normalize quantification of the TCRbeta repertoire, the TCR libraries were built with molecular barcoding that relied on unique molecular identifiers. In TCRdb, the public reads were trimmed at Q25 with fastp and aligned with MiXCR, with productive beta chains retained. CDR3 protein sequences are deduplicated, and each keeps its most common genes and DNA. Across this sample there are about 440,000 distinct CDR3 sequences, with 43% seen only once. Jointly, the top ten make up approximately 25% of the sample. The label giving this sample's treatment or condition can be read as: allogeneic hematopoietic cell transplantation with graft depleted of TCRalphabeta T cells and CD19 B cells. The transplant recipients were children given TCRalphabeta/CD19-depleted allogeneic hematopoietic cell grafts.

The receptor was isolated from a girl aged 2-10 years with aplastic anemia, due to receive a stem cell transplant. The chain is encoded by TRBV28 joined to TRBJ1-2; the D gene lacks a confident call. Here the sequenced sample was PBMCs, taken before TCRalphabeta/CD19-depleted stem cell transplant. The CDR3 corresponds to CASSMLMRGRASYGYTF. The sequenced DNA: TGTGCCAGCAGTATGTTGATGCGCGGCAGAGCGAGCTATGGCTACACCTTC.